Below, one T cell receptor (beta chain) is given with its context. These data originate in a study of blood T cell repertoires in COVID-19. Study background: T cells, B-cell-depleted T cells, or PBMCs provided the cDNA or gDNA that served as material.

With 3 bases removed from V and 6 bases from J, the gap between germline ends came to 15 bases. This CDR3 contains 14 residues. Per the germline V gene, CDR1 is SQVTM and CDR2 is ANQGSEA. Cohort placement rested on clinical history that participants reported themselves. Donors in Cohort 3 who had recovered were those with two negative PCRs, healthcare professional clearance, or resolution of their symptoms. Method: immunoSEQ multiplex PCR; TCRdb's copy keeps in-frame clones and lacks some. Counted here are 150,000 to 200,000 clones, 80% occurring once; the ten biggest clones make up roughly 3.4%. The rearrangement joins TRBV29-1 to TRBJ2-1, with D maybe TRBD2 (5 bases). This TCR was sampled from an older woman who had recovered from COVID-19. Sequencing was performed on PBMCs or T cells enriched from blood (not recorded which). This CDR3 is CSVDTGEGRNEQFF. CDR3 nucleotide sequence: TGCAGCGTTGATACGGGTGAGGGCCGCAATGAGCAGTTCTTC.